Presented here are 19 T cell receptor beta chains from one specimen sequenced in a study of blood T cell repertoires in COVID-19. Data came from immunoSEQ multiplex PCR; TCRdb stores just in-frame clones and leaves some out. The table lists approximately 260,000 clones, approximately 86% of them singletons. Sequenced input: peripheral blood. Receptors were obtained from a woman older than 75 with active or convalescent COVID-19.

The CDR3 sequence is CASSYSGTGVYEQYF. CDR3 DNA: TGTGCCAGCAGTTACTCCGGGACAGGGGTCTACGAGCAGTACTTC. This sequence joins TRBV6-2 or TRBV6-3 and TRBJ2-7; 10 nucleotides align to TRBD1. The CDR3 has 15 residues. Trimming at V came to 0 bases and at J to 3 bases, leaving 2 bases not matched to a gene. The germline CDR1 and CDR2 sequences are MNHEY and SVGEGT.

This clone was counted once. V is TRBV18 and J is TRBJ1-2; 7 bases line up with TRBD1. The junction had 6 bases not matched to a gene; V was cut back by 4 bases and J by 4 bases. Germline V lookup: CDR1 KGHSH, CDR2 LQKENI. The CDR3 is 14 amino acids. Here the CDR3 DNA reads TGTGCCAGCTCACTGCGACAGGGAACCTATGGCTACACCTTC. This encodes CASSLRQGTYGYTF.

This clone was counted only a few times. The chain uses TRBV3-1 (or the pseudogene TRBV3-2) and TRBJ2-7, with a possible D match to TRBD1 (5 bases). Trimming cost V 0 bases and J 7 bases, with 10 bases left between them. The CDR3 extends over 13 amino acids. The germline gives CDR1 LGHDT, CDR2 YNNKEL (reference sequence). CDR3 amino acids: CASSQDLQGEQYF. The CDR3 DNA reads TGTGCCAGCAGCCAAGATTTGCAGGGAGAGCAGTACTTC.

J is TRBJ1-1 and V is TRBV12-3 or TRBV12-4; a possible D gene is TRBD1 (6 bases). V shed 8 bases and J shed 1 base, with 11 bases lying between them. The CDR3 has 13 residues. In nucleotides, the CDR3 is TGTGCCAGCGGCAGGGGTCCGAACACTGAAGCTTTCTTT. As protein: CASGRGPNTEAFF.

This clone was seen a single time. The V and J genes are TRBV2 and TRBJ1-1, with 7 bases that match TRBD1. Germline V gene sequence: CDR1 SNHLY, CDR2 FYNNEI. The CDR3 is made up of 13 amino acids. V shed 9 bases and J 5 bases; nucleotides not matched to a gene: 9. Here the CDR3 DNA reads TGTGCCAGTACCGACAGGGTAGAAACTGAAGCTTTCTTT. This translates into CASTDRVETEAFF.

The V and J genes are TRBV6-4 and TRBJ2-3; 7 nucleotides line up with TRBD2. CDR1 MRHNA and CDR2 SNTAGT come from the germline V gene. V shed 4 bases, J shed 4 bases, and the junction held 8 bases outside the gene matches. The CDR3 loop spans 15 amino acids. CDR3 protein: CASSVEAGKSDTQYF. The CDR3 coding sequence is TGTGCCAGCAGTGTTGAAGCGGGGAAGTCAGATACGCAGTATTTT.

This chain uses TRBV5-8 with TRBJ2-3; 8 bases align to TRBD2. CDR1 and CDR2 from the germline V gene are SGHTS and YDEGEE. The CDR3 covers 15 residues. The V gene end was trimmed by 4 bases and the J gene end by 4 bases; junction bases not matched to a gene: 8. CDR3 region: CASSLGLASADTQYF. CDR3 nucleotides: TGTGCCAGCAGCCTCGGACTAGCCAGTGCAGATACGCAGTATTTT.

The V call is TRBV10-3, the J call TRBJ2-1, with TRBD1 as a possible D gene (6 bases). V lost 10 bases, J lost 4 bases, and 17 bases lay in between. Germline V gene sequence: CDR1 ENHRY, CDR2 SYGVKD. The CDR3 covers 14 residues. The CDR3 nucleotides read TGTGCCACCAGGGACATTTCTCTGTACAATGAGCAGTTCTTC. Residues: CATRDISLYNEQFF.

V and J are TRBV10-3 and TRBJ2-1; 7 bases align to TRBD2. Germline V gene sequence: CDR1 ENHRY, CDR2 SYGVKD. The CDR3 runs to 15 residues. Trimming removed 2 bases from V and 1 base from J; junction bases left unmatched: 2. CDR3: CAISEGSGSYNEQFF. CDR3 DNA sequence: TGTGCCATCAGTGAGGGTAGCGGGTCCTACAATGAGCAGTTCTTC.

This clone turned up a few times. This chain uses TRBV28 with TRBJ1-2, with a weak D call TRBD1 (5 bases). Germline V gives CDR1 MDHEN, CDR2 SYDVKM. The germline V and J ends were trimmed by 5 bases and 4 bases, with 17 bases remaining between them. This CDR3 is 15 amino acids long. As DNA, the CDR3 is TGTGCCAGCAGTAAAAGTACTCAGGGTAGCTATGGCTACACCTTC. It yields the protein CASSKSTQGSYGYTF.

The J gene is TRBJ2-2, the V gene TRBV7-2; D gene unclear. CDR1 SGHTA and CDR2 FQGNSA come from the germline V gene. The CDR3 extends over 14 amino acids. V was pared by 5 bases and J by 6 bases, with 13 bases between. The CDR3 nucleotides read TGTGCCAGCAGCCTATGGCAGGATTCCGGGGAGCTGTTTTTT. This sequence encodes CASSLWQDSGELFF.

This sequence joins TRBV11-2 and TRBJ2-3, with a weak D call TRBD2 (5 bases). The CDR3 has 15 amino acids. The germline V gene encodes CDR1 SGHAT and CDR2 FQNNGV. V was trimmed by 5 bases and J by 7 bases, leaving 19 bases between them. CDR3 bases: TGTGCCAGCAGCCGGGGTAGCCCTAAGACGAATACGCAGTATTTT. Amino acids: CASSRGSPKTNTQYF.

The rearrangement joins TRBV9 to TRBJ1-5; 7 nucleotides align to TRBD1. The V segment lost 1 base and the J segment 9 bases; nucleotides outside the gene matches: 16. The CDR3 totals 17 residues. The germline CDR1 and CDR2 sequences are SGDLS and YYNGEE. Here the CDR3 DNA reads TGTGCCAGCAGCGTAAAGCCTCGGCAGGGGGGTCCCTGGCCCCAGCATTTT. This sequence encodes CASSVKPRQGGPWPQHF.

As DNA, the CDR3 is TGTGCCAGCAGCCCCGAGACCGGGATCCTGGGGGAGCTGTTTTTT. It is translated as CASSPETGILGELFF. The V and J genes are TRBV5-8 and TRBJ2-2; weak D call: TRBD2 (5 bases). CDR3 length: 15 residues. V was shortened by 4 bases and J by 8 bases, with 18 bases between the two germline ends. CDR1 SGHTS and CDR2 YDEGEE come from the germline V gene.

V is TRBV19 and J is TRBJ1-1; TRBD1 might be the D (5 bases). There are 14 residues in the CDR3. The germline V and J ends were trimmed by 6 bases and 4 bases, with 15 bases remaining between them. The germline V gene encodes CDR1 LNHDA and CDR2 SQIVND (reference sequence). Written as DNA, the CDR3 is TGTGCCAGTAGCCATCTTGACAGAGGCACTGAAGCTTTCTTT. Encoded protein: CASSHLDRGTEAFF.

The chain links TRBV28 to TRBJ2-2; 8 nucleotides match TRBD2. This CDR3 spans 16 amino acids. The V segment lost 4 bases and the J segment 0 bases; nucleotides outside the gene matches: 4. Germline assignment: CDR1 MDHEN and CDR2 SYDVKM. CDR3 nucleotide sequence: TGTGCCAGCAGTTCGGCGGGGGGTCCGAACACCGGGGAGCTGTTTTTT. This gives the protein CASSSAGGPNTGELFF.

The chain has TRBV11-2 and TRBJ1-1; possible D gene TRBD1, 5 bases. The CDR3 extends over 14 amino acids. CDR1 SGHAT and CDR2 FQNNGV come from the germline V gene. The ends were cut back, 6 bases at V and 0 bases at J, with 11 bases in the middle. The CDR3 here is CASRSGRVNTEAFF. The CDR3 coding sequence is TGTGCCAGCAGGTCGGGCAGGGTGAACACTGAAGCTTTCTTT.

The CDR3 region is CASSWVGPGNTEAFF. The CDR3 DNA reads TGCGCCAGCAGCTGGGTAGGGCCGGGAAACACTGAAGCTTTCTTT. This chain uses TRBV5-1 with TRBJ1-1; D gene ambiguous. Trimming left V 3 bases short and J 2 bases short, with 14 bases between. Looked up from germline, CDR1 is SGHRS and CDR2 is YFSETQ. The CDR3 has 15 amino acids.

The rearrangement links TRBV5-1 to TRBJ2-7, with TRBD1 as a possible D gene (5 bases). The length of the CDR3 is 15 residues. Per the germline V gene, CDR1 is SGHRS and CDR2 is YFSETQ. V lost 0 bases to trimming and J lost 2 bases, with 12 bases between them. The CDR3 sequence is CASSLGVREAYEQYF. The CDR3 DNA is TGCGCCAGCAGCTTGGGTGTCAGGGAAGCCTACGAGCAGTACTTC.